This TCR beta chain appears in the sequencing data of a study of regulatory T cells in long-lasting Graves disease. The TCR beta library used iRepertoire HTBI primers with Arm-PCR amplification of CDR3. TCRdb re-called the multiplex PCR reads with MiXCR, one entry per CDR3 protein. The table has about 330,000 distinct CDR3 sequences, 15% to 20% seen once. This clonotype was seen many times. The V gene's germline CDR1 is ENHRY and CDR2 SYGVKD. The length of the CDR3 is 13 residues. Trimming removed 5 bases at V and 3 bases at J, with 8 bases between. Regarding time point: newly diagnosed GD, antithyroid drugs for less than 3 months. Making the TCR library involved RNA that had been extracted from PBMCs. EDTA tubes collected nine milliliters of peripheral blood. The data also belong to a second study, concerning T cells in Graves' hyperthyroidism and ophthalmopathy. Turning to that study: Most clonotypes expanded in the thyroid (above 0.001) were also present in blood. The model predicted ophthalmopathy a median around 6 months before onset.

This sample comprised peripheral blood mononuclear cells (PBMCs), obtained at new diagnosis, from a patient treated with antithyroid drugs. The TCR originated in a woman between 18 and 29 years old with Graves disease. The rearrangement uses TRBV10-3 and TRBJ1-5; D is possibly TRBD1 (5 bases). The CDR3: CAISPGTNQPQHF. The CDR3 DNA sequence: TGTGCCATCAGTCCCGGGACCAATCAGCCCCAGCATTTT.